A selection of T cell receptor beta chains follows, all from one sample in a study of tumor-infiltrating lymphocytes in glioblastoma multiforme. MiXCR, applied by TCRdb to the multiplex PCR reads, yields one record per CDR3 protein. The data contain about 15,000 distinct CDR3 sequences, 65% to 80% of them seen just once; the ten biggest clones take up roughly 52%. The sequencing sample was made of brain tumor tissue. The receptors originated from a male donor with glioblastoma. CDR3s include the opening cysteine and the closing phenylalanine or tryptophan. D genes are given only for firm matches. Expanded clones are given a class, and other clones once, few, many or no size at all.

v_gene,abundance,d_gene,j_gene,CDR3nt,CDR3aa
TRBV10-2,medium-sized,TRBD1,TRBJ2-5,TGCGCCAGCAGTGAGTTTGACAGGGTGGGGACCCAGTACTTC,CASSEFDRVGTQYF
TRBV6-1,once,-,TRBJ2-7,TGTGCTAGCGGTAAGGGCCCCTCCCACCAGCAGTACTTC,CASGKGPSHQQYF
TRBV11-1,-,-,TRBJ2-7,TGTGCCAGTTTGACTGCGCCCTCCTACGAGCAGTACTTC,CASLTAPSYEQYF
TRBV11-2,-,-,TRBJ2-1,TGTGGCAGTAGCTTAGATTGGGGGAACGAGCAGTTCTTC,CGSSLDWGNEQFF
TRBV20-1,-,TRBD2,TRBJ2-1,TGCAGTGCTAGCGGACTAGATTCCCGCTTTAATGAGCAGTTCTTC,CSASGLDSRFNEQFF
TRBV14,once,-,TRBJ1-1,TGTGCCAGTAGCCTAGATTCTTTTAGGGGGATCTTCATGAACACTCAAGCTTTCTTT,CASSLDSFRGIFMNTQAFF
TRBV7-8,-,-,TRBJ2-5,TGTGCCAGCAGCCGTCAGTCCAGAGGCGGAGAGACCCAGTACTTC,CASSRQSRGGETQYF
TRBV6-1,-,-,TRBJ1-1,TGTGCCAGCAGTGAAATCAGTGAAGCTTTCTTT,CASSEISEAFF
TRBV29-1,many,TRBD1,TRBJ1-1,TGCAGCGAACGACAGGGGCTGAACACTGAAGCTTTCTTT,CSERQGLNTEAFF
TRBV29-1,-,TRBD2,TRBJ2-4,TGCAGCGTGACACGGGGGGGCGGCGAAAGCATCCAGTACTTC,CSVTRGGGESIQYF
TRBV20-1,-,TRBD2,TRBJ2-3,TGCAGTGCTAGTCGCCCTGTACTAGCGGGAGGGCCGAGTAGCACAGATATGCAGTATTTT,CSASRPVLAGGPSSTDMQYF
TRBV6-5,few,TRBD1,TRBJ2-2,TGTGCCAGCAGTTACTATCACAGGGGGCGCGGGAGCACCGGGGAGCTGTTTTTT,CASSYYHRGRGSTGELFF
TRBV20-1,once,TRBD2,TRBJ2-7,TGCAGTGCTAGAGTTCGTCGGACTAGCGGGAAAAACAAGCAGTACTTC,CSARVRRTSGKNKQYF
TRBV7-8,once,-,TRBJ1-4,TGTGCCAGCAACTTAGCAGGCGGGGGAGTCCGTCGTGAAAAAATGTTTTTT,CASNLAGGGVRREKMFF